This T cell receptor (beta chain) was captured by sequencing in a study of blood T cell repertoires in COVID-19 (dated by TCRdb to 2019 to 2021). In terms of the full investigation: Samples from collaborators originated in the United States, Italy and Spain and spanned both the acute and convalescent phases of COVID-19. The material from the prospective study consisted of cDNA or gDNA derived from T cells, B-cell-depleted T cells, or PBMCs. The dataset comprised deeply sampled blood TCRbeta repertoires from subjects exposed to, actively infected with, or recovered from COVID-19. The repertoires were released in a freely available public database meant as a resource for research on the immune response to SARS-CoV-2. Samples came from the ongoing ImmuneRACE study (first 160 participants) plus 1,254 subjects from 6 global collaborators. A de-identified subject ID, COVID-19 status, age in years and sex were almost always included in the sample metadata. Where HLA class I and class II types were available, the types were taken from metadata supplied by the sample provider, not from assay-based typing.

The immunoSEQ Assay, a bias-controlled multiplex PCR, was used to amplify TCRbeta CDR3 regions from genomic DNA. The authors' pipeline ran thus. Within the assay, amplification of reference gene primers was used to estimate how many nucleated cells each sample contained. Sequence reads were collapsed and filtered to measure the absolute abundance of every unique TCRbeta CDR3 rearrangement. Productive Simpson clonality was computed per sample as the square root of Simpson's diversity index over productive rearrangements. TCRdb provides this immuneACCESS table in a form limited to in-frame rearrangements. Some clones are lacking; in checked studies, under half of them reflect an unresolved V gene, and why the rest are absent is not known. V and J calls plus clone size are reproduced from that table; the DNA served to infer D and trimming. The sample data list over 200,000 clones, and 84% of these were observed just once. Approximately 18% of the sample rests with the top ten.

The germline V and J ends show losses of 4 bases and 2 bases respectively, and no gene match explains 6 bases of the junction. Based on the germline V gene, the CDR1 and CDR2 sequences are MDHEN and SYDVKM. CDR3 length: 18 amino acids, cysteine to phenylalanine. Of the read, only the CDR3 DNA is kept; its 54 bases are in frame from base 1. Collaborating institutions collected whole blood in K2EDTA tubes following their own protocols. For TCRbeta analysis, collaborators shipped samples as frozen whole blood, isolated PBMCs, or DNA extracted from either of those sample types. In the case of this clone: Its binding antigen is unknown. No base quality values were provided; no much bigger clone lies one nucleotide off.

On the study overall, not on this receptor specifically: How much clinical and demographic metadata was included differed by source and by participant, and the metadata was provided uncurated.

The specimen sequenced was peripheral blood. This clonotype was sampled from a woman older than 75 with active or convalescent COVID-19. Rearrangement joined TRBV28 to TRBJ2-3, and TRBD2 aligns with 16 junction nucleotides. The sequence in DNA is TGTGCCAGCAGTTCTCCGGGACTAGCGGGGGGGACCACAGATACGCAGTATTTT. Its protein reads: CASSSPGLAGGTTDTQYF.